The following is a TCR beta chain sequence with its context. This clonotype was detected only a few times. Its binding antigen is unknown. It has no much larger one-base neighbor in the sample; base qualities were not kept. The data originate from a study of T cells after yellow fever vaccination (dated by TCRdb to the late 2010s). At the level of the whole study: The SMART-Seq v4 Ultra Low Input RNA kit was used to prepare libraries from fractions with low cell numbers. Bulk PBMC replicates and cell subsets were isolated from blood drawn at multiple timepoints before and after both primary and secondary immunization. The cohort comprised two healthy male donors, one aged 18 to 29 and one aged 30 to 40 years. To follow T-cell clones before and after primary and booster YFV17D yellow fever vaccination, bulk TCR alpha and beta repertoires were sequenced over time. Overall results and qualifications from the work: Because abundant contaminating clonotypes from the bulk population could be contained in FACS-sorted repertoires, computational filtering was required. After the booster, most clones that had expanded after primary vaccination were detected again (around 97% of CD4 and about 88% of CD8), suggesting broad maintenance of memory. The study included only two donors, which limits how far the findings can be generalized. A small share of clonotypes occurred in both CD4 and CD8 compartments, likely arising from convergent recombination. The secondary T-cell response was found to be weaker but faster than the primary response, with a peak reached on day 5 rather than on day 15.

The meaning of the sample's treatment or condition label: live attenuated yellow fever vaccine strain. A standard Ficoll-Paque protocol was used to isolate PBMCs from peripheral blood. CD4 and CD8 T-cell fractions were isolated with Dynabeads CD4 and CD8 positive selection kits. RNA was extracted with TriZol from bulk PBMCs, CD4 and CD8 fractions, and dextramer-positive and dextramer-negative fractions. This sample was sequenced with an Illumina NovaSeq 6000. TCR cDNA was synthesized by 5'RACE template switching, through which a universal primer site and unique molecular identifiers were introduced. Priming of cDNA synthesis was performed from both the TCR alpha and TCR beta constant segments. Libraries were amplified in two PCR steps, with sample barcodes and sequencing adapters added in the second step. Sequencing of libraries was done on Illumina HiSeq 2500 (2x100 bp) or NovaSeq (2x150 bp). Processing in the source paper ran as follows. Reads were demultiplexed and collapsed into UMI consensus sequences with MIGEC, and V(D)J alignment was performed with MiXCR. Using edgeR on replicate PBMC samples, clonotypes were called vaccine-responding if FDR was below 0.01 and the log2 fold change was above 5 up to day 15. Each bulk clonotype received a CD4 or CD8 identity based on whether the sequenced CD4 or CD8 repertoire contained that clonotype at higher abundance. TCRdb ran its own pipeline on the public reads, namely fastp trimming at Q25 and MiXCR clone calling, and kept in-frame beta chains. Entries that share a CDR3 protein sequence are merged under the most common genes and DNA. These V and J calls rely on TCRdb rather than the paper's analysis. For this sample there are about 350,000 distinct CDR3 sequences; around 13% appear just once. The ten largest clones represent about 3% of the sample.

Measured from the cysteine to the phenylalanine, the CDR3 is 13 residues long. The only DNA kept is the CDR3, 39 bases in frame from the first base. Looking up the germline V gene (reference sequence) yields CDR1 DFQATT and CDR2 SNEGSKA. This chain is built from TRBV20-1 and TRBJ1-1; TRBD1 might be the D gene, on 5 matching bases. This TCR was recovered from a man between 18 and 29 years old who received the YFV17D yellow fever vaccine. The source material was CD4+ T cells sorted from PBMCs, sampled 15 days after the yellow fever booster vaccination. In nucleotides, the sequence is TGCAGGGCCCACGGGGGTGCGGACACTGAAGCTTTCTTT. Protein translation: CRAHGGADTEAFF.